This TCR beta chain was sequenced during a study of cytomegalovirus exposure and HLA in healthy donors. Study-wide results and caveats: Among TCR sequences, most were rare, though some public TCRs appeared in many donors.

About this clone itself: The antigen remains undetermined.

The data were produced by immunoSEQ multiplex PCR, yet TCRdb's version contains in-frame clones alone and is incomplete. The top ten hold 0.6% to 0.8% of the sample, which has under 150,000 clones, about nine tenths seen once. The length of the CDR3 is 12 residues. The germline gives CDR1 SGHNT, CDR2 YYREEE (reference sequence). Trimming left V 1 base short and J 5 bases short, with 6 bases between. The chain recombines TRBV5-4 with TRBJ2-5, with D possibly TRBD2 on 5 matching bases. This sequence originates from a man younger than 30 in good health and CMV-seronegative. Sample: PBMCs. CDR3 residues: CASSLPGETQYF. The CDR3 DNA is TGTGCCAGCAGCTTGCCGGGGGAGACCCAGTACTTC.